These T cell receptor beta chains were read from a single sample in a study of human T cells and chemical hapten exposure. One entry per CDR3 protein results from TCRdb running MiXCR on the RACE reads. The repertoire holds about 260,000 distinct CDR3 sequences, about 9.4% seen once, with 2.3% in the top ten. This sample comprised whole blood, obtained in connection with sensitization to the hapten diphenylcyclopropenone (DPC). Receptors were obtained from a woman in her forties with alopecia areata. Some clones in this sample may be carry-over from other donors' samples. Each CDR3 is given without its conserved first and last residue. Some rows mark clone size as missing; the rest say once, few, many or name a class of expanded clone.

CDR3 protein: ASRYYADYEQY
V gene: TRBV7-9
clone size: -

CDR3 protein: ASSPPSGGNTGELF
V gene: TRBV11-1
clone size: few

CDR3 protein: SAGQAVSYEQY
V gene: TRBV20-1
clone size: few

CDR3 protein: ASSWRPGQNYGYT
V gene: TRBV5-1
clone size: -

CDR3 protein: ASSSRGYYGYT
V gene: TRBV7-9
clone size: few

CDR3 protein: AISESWTGNEQY
V gene: TRBV10-3
clone size: -

CDR3 protein: ASTSGQTTGELF
V gene: TRBV12-3/TRBV12-4
clone size: few

CDR3 protein: ASSVADGLVGTPKY
V gene: TRBV9
clone size: few

CDR3 protein: ASSEMRGVNQPQH
V gene: TRBV6-1
clone size: -

CDR3 protein: ATSDHLVGSYNEQF
V gene: TRBV24-1
clone size: many

CDR3 protein: SARQARMSYNSPLH
V gene: TRBV20-1
clone size: -

CDR3 protein: ASRDGNEQF
V gene: TRBV28
clone size: -

CDR3 protein: ASSYSEGQVSYEQY
V gene: TRBV6-2/TRBV6-3
clone size: -

CDR3 protein: ASGPGQGVNTQY
V gene: TRBV12-5
clone size: -

CDR3 protein: ASSRREQETQY
V gene: TRBV5-5
clone size: few

CDR3 protein: ASIGSPGGHEKLF
V gene: TRBV28
clone size: many

CDR3 protein: ASSLIGTGGGNQPQH
V gene: TRBV28
clone size: few

CDR3 protein: ASSLPPDTQY
V gene: TRBV27
clone size: few

CDR3 protein: ASSQDEGGGEKLF
V gene: TRBV4-3
clone size: few

CDR3 protein: ASSEAPDSPLN
V gene: TRBV6-1
clone size: once

CDR3 protein: ASSRPGQSNTEAF
V gene: TRBV14
clone size: -

CDR3 protein: ASRPGTSFYNEQF
V gene: TRBV2
clone size: -

CDR3 protein: ASSQVLAYNEQF
V gene: TRBV3-1
clone size: few

CDR3 protein: ASSNLGGAYQETQY
V gene: TRBV28
clone size: few

CDR3 protein: ASSGLGGNGAYEQY
V gene: TRBV9
clone size: few